These 21 T cell receptor beta chains came from one sample sequenced in a study of cytomegalovirus exposure and HLA in healthy donors. Primers for the PCR totalled 60 Vbeta and 13 Jbeta. Generated by immunoSEQ multiplex PCR, the TCRdb table keeps only in-frame clones and is missing some. The data show about 170,000 clones, roughly 83% seen once. Sequencing input: PBMCs. These receptors were collected from a boy aged 2 to 10 in good health and CMV-seronegative.

This clone was counted between two and nine times. The rearrangement joins TRBV6-5 to TRBJ1-1; 8 positions agree with TRBD1. The J segment lost 5 bases and the V segment lost 2 bases, leaving 4 bases of the junction unmatched. The CDR3 extends over 14 amino acids. The V gene's germline CDR1 is MNHEY and CDR2 SVGAGI. DNA of the CDR3: TGTGCCAGCAGTTACGACAGGGGAGGGACTGAAGCTTTCTTT. This encodes CASSYDRGGTEAFF.

V is TRBV6-1 and J is TRBJ1-2; D gene uncertain. The CDR3 contains 13 residues. The V gene lost 0 bases and the J gene lost 3 bases, with 5 bases spanning the gap. Germline V gene data show CDR1 as MNHNS and CDR2 as SASEGT. This chain's CDR3 is CASSEAADYGYTF. The CDR3 DNA sequence: TGTGCCAGCAGTGAAGCGGCCGACTATGGCTACACCTTC.

CDR3 loop: CASSLSASGFYNEQFF. The CDR3 DNA reads as TGCGCCAGCAGCTTGAGTGCTAGCGGATTCTACAATGAGCAGTTCTTC. This chain uses TRBV5-1 with TRBJ2-1, with 7 positions matching TRBD2. V shed 1 base and J 3 bases; nucleotides not matched to a gene: 7. CDR1 is SGHRS, CDR2 YFSETQ, per germline. The CDR3 is 16 amino acids.

The CDR3 sequence is CASSLGVASGMRTYEQYF. The CDR3 nucleotides read TGTGCCAGCAGCTTAGGGGTAGCTAGCGGGATGAGGACCTACGAGCAGTACTTC. The rearrangement links TRBV7-9 to TRBJ2-7; 9 nucleotides agree with TRBD2. The CDR3 extends over 18 amino acids. In germline, CDR1 is SEHNR, CDR2 FQNEAQ (reference sequence). V shed 1 base and J 2 bases; nucleotides not matched to a gene: 12.

This chain connects TRBV7-2 to TRBJ2-5, with D maybe TRBD2 (5 bases). Per germline, CDR1 SGHTA and CDR2 FQGNSA. V was trimmed by 0 bases and J by 9 bases, leaving 17 bases between them. This CDR3 is built from 15 residues. The DNA of the CDR3 is TGTGCCAGCAGCTTAGCGTTACTCGCGGTGGAGGCCCAGTACTTC. The encoded protein is CASSLALLAVEAQYF.

Only one count was recorded for this clone. The chain combines TRBV2 with TRBJ2-7; no clear D. V gave up 4 bases and J gave up 3 bases, with 19 bases separating them. The length of the CDR3 is 16 residues. Germline-derived CDR1 and CDR2 are SNHLY and FYNNEI. CDR3 residues: CASSASTITNRYEQYF. Written as DNA, the CDR3 is TGTGCCAGCAGTGCCAGTACCATAACGAATCGCTACGAGCAGTACTTC.

The rearrangement joins TRBV7-2 to TRBJ2-7; possible D gene TRBD1, 5 bases. This CDR3 spans 14 amino acids. Germline CDR1 reads SGHTA; CDR2 reads FQGNSA. Trimming left V 5 bases short and J 0 bases short, with 11 bases between. The CDR3 here is CASSLDSTSYEQYF. The CDR3 DNA is TGTGCCAGCAGCCTAGACAGTACCTCCTACGAGCAGTACTTC. Using reference TRBV7-2 and TRBJ2-7 for the parts outside the CDR3, the full variable domain is GAGVSQSPSNKVTEKGKDVELRCDPISGHTALYWYRQSLGQGLEFLIYFQGNSAPDKSGLPSDRFSAERTGGSVSTLTIQRTQQEDSAVYLCASSLDSTSYEQYFGPGTRLTVT.

The V call is TRBV6-1, the J call TRBJ2-1, with a possible D match to TRBD2 (5 bases). CDR3 length: 15 amino acids. V was trimmed by 4 bases and J by 3 bases, leaving 13 bases between them. Germline CDR1 and CDR2: MNHNS and SASEGT. This chain's CDR3 is CASSVQWESYNEQFF. CDR3 DNA sequence: TGTGCCAGCAGTGTACAGTGGGAGAGCTACAATGAGCAGTTCTTC.

CDR3 nucleotide sequence: TGTGCCTGGAGGGGGACTAGCGGGAACACCGGGGAGCTGTTTTTT. It codes for CAWRGTSGNTGELFF. The chain employs TRBV30 and TRBJ2-2; 11 positions match TRBD2. The CDR3 covers 15 residues. Germline loops: CDR1 GTSNPN, CDR2 SVGIG (reference sequence). The V segment lost 3 bases and the J segment 1 base; nucleotides outside the gene matches: 1.

CDR3 DNA: TGTGCCAGTAGTGCGGCGGGAGGGGACTACGAGCAGTACTTC. It yields the protein CASSAAGGDYEQYF. The chain combines TRBV19 with TRBJ2-7; 9 bases line up with TRBD2. The CDR3 extends over 14 amino acids. The V gene end was trimmed by 5 bases and the J gene end by 3 bases; junction bases not matched to a gene: 5. CDR1 and CDR2 from the germline V gene are LNHDA and SQIVND (reference sequence).

This clone was counted a single time. The chain uses TRBV19 and TRBJ2-7; TRBD1 aligns across 7 bases. V shed 0 bases, J shed 4 bases, and the junction held 6 bases outside the gene matches. This CDR3 spans 15 amino acids. The germline V gene encodes CDR1 LNHDA and CDR2 SQIVND (reference sequence). The CDR3 DNA sequence: TGTGCCAGTAGTATAGAATCAGGGGGAGAGTACGAGCAGTACTTC. As protein: CASSIESGGEYEQYF.

The chain is built from TRBV15 and TRBJ2-1, with D possibly being TRBD1 (6 bases). Trimming removed 2 bases from V and 3 bases from J, with 17 bases in between. This CDR3 has 17 amino acids. The germline V gene has CDR1 LNHNV and CDR2 YYDKDF (reference sequence). In nucleotides, the CDR3 is TGTGCCACCAGCAGAAAATTGCCGGGACACCACTACAATGAGCAGTTCTTC. It yields the protein CATSRKLPGHHYNEQFF.

The chain uses TRBV9 and TRBJ1-4; perhaps TRBD1 as D (6 bases). CDR1 is SGDLS, CDR2 YYNGEE, per germline. The CDR3 is made up of 15 amino acids. V shed 0 bases and J shed 4 bases, with 10 bases lying between them. The CDR3 DNA follows: TGTGCCAGCAGCGTAGGGGGCAGGGGTAATGAAAAACTGTTTTTT. It specifies CASSVGGRGNEKLFF.

The chain carries TRBV19 and TRBJ2-7, with 7 bases matching TRBD2. CDR1 is LNHDA, CDR2 SQIVND, per germline (reference sequence). The V gene end was trimmed by 1 base and the J gene end by 0 bases; junction bases not matched to a gene: 6. The CDR3 contains 16 residues. Written as DNA, the CDR3 is TGTGCCAGTAGTATAGTGGCGGGACTAAGCTCCTACGAGCAGTACTTC. Amino acid sequence: CASSIVAGLSSYEQYF.

V and J are TRBV19 and TRBJ2-1, with 7 bases lining up with TRBD2. This CDR3 region has 15 residues. Germline assignment: CDR1 LNHDA and CDR2 SQIVND (reference sequence). V trimming: 2 bases; J trimming: 8 bases; junction bases outside the gene matches: 9. CDR3 coding DNA: TGTGCCAGTAGTATACTGTTGGGAGGGTTGTATGAGCAGTTCTTC. This gives the protein CASSILLGGLYEQFF.

The rearrangement uses TRBV6-4 and TRBJ2-1, with TRBD2 matching over 10 bases. Unmatched junction bases numbered 9, after V lost 4 bases and J lost 9 bases. The germline gives CDR1 MRHNA, CDR2 SNTAGT. The CDR3 spans 15 residues. CDR3 in amino acids: CASSAGTSDSGEQFF. The DNA of the CDR3 is TGTGCCAGCAGTGCAGGGACTAGCGACTCCGGTGAGCAGTTCTTC.

The CDR3 reads CATDAGLAAETQYF. CDR3 sequence (DNA): TGTGCCACCGACGCGGGACTAGCGGCAGAGACCCAGTACTTC. The V call is TRBV2, the J call TRBJ2-5; the match to TRBD2 covers 11 bases. Germline CDR1 reads SNHLY; CDR2 reads FYNNEI. V was clipped by 10 bases and J by 4 bases; unmatched bases: 8. The CDR3 consists of 14 residues.

This chain connects TRBV27 to TRBJ2-2; D not resolved. Looked up from germline, CDR1 is MNHEY and CDR2 is SMNVEV (reference sequence). V was trimmed by 0 bases and J by 6 bases, leaving 5 bases between them. The CDR3 covers 13 residues. The CDR3 bases are TGTGCCAGCAGTTTATCAACGGCCGGGGAGCTGTTTTTT. Its protein product is CASSLSTAGELFF.

The chain joins TRBV5-1 to TRBJ2-3, with D possibly TRBD1 on 5 matching bases. With 0 bases removed from V and 4 bases from J, the gap between germline ends came to 12 bases. The CDR3 spans 15 residues. CDR1 is SGHRS and CDR2 is YFSETQ in the germline V gene. The CDR3 here is CASSLGRGWADTQYF. DNA of the CDR3: TGCGCCAGCAGCTTGGGAAGGGGTTGGGCAGATACGCAGTATTTT.

Regarding this clone: One junction end does not reproduce the germline sequence, and a read error may be involved. The gene calls are TRBV7-7 and TRBJ2-5; D is uncertain. This CDR3 is built from 11 residues. CDR1 is SSHAT and CDR2 is FNYEAQ in the germline V gene (reference sequence). The CDR3, as DNA: TGTGCTAGCAAAATCGGGGAGACCCAGTACTTC. This gives the protein CASKIGETQYF.

The chain joins TRBV12-5 to TRBJ2-7; 10 bases are a match to TRBD1. Germline V gene data show CDR1 as LGHNT and CDR2 as FRNRAP. The CDR3 has 18 amino acids. V was pared by 0 bases and J by 3 bases, with 11 bases of the junction left unmatched. CDR3 in DNA: TGTGCTAGTGGTTTGGTATGGGAGGGGACAGGGGTAATCTACGAGCAGTACTTC. Residues: CASGLVWEGTGVIYEQYF.